The 24 T cell receptor beta chains below were found in one sample sequenced in a study of monozygotic twins with inflammatory bowel disease. TCRdb re-analyzed the 5' RACE reads; it lists each CDR3 protein once, without DNA. The sample has more than 300,000 distinct CDR3 sequences; the top ten hold just over 2.5%. Sequencing input: blood. The receptors derive from a human donor with ulcerative colitis or Crohn's disease, or a healthy co-twin of an affected twin (not recorded which).

The CDR3 region is CANPRDRGRLGYTF. V gene TRBV10-3 combines with J gene TRBJ1-2; TCRdb names TRBD1, which stays unverified in the absence of DNA. Germline V gene sequence: CDR1 ENHRY, CDR2 SYGVKD. CDR3 length: 14 residues.

The chain employs TRBV28 and TRBJ2-5; TCRdb's D call of TRBD1 is untestable without DNA. There are 16 residues in the CDR3. In germline, CDR1 is MDHEN, CDR2 SYDVKM. CDR3 amino acids: CASSYMGQGYQETQYF.

This sequence joins TRBV27 and TRBJ2-7. CDR1 and CDR2 (germline): MNHEY, SMNVEV (reference sequence). CDR3 length: 14 residues. The CDR3 loop reads CASKIRTGLYEQYF.

The J gene is TRBJ2-1, the V gene TRBV4-2. The CDR3 sequence is 16 residues long. Per the germline V gene, CDR1 is LGHNA and CDR2 is YNFKEQ. CDR3 sequence reads: CASSQDVGSSYNEQFF.

The chain uses TRBV11-3 and TRBJ2-1; the TCRdb D gene call, TRBD2, has no DNA to confirm it. Per germline, CDR1 SGHNT and CDR2 YENEEA. The CDR3 has 18 residues. The CDR3 loop reads CASSLDSASGGAGNEQFF.

The chain joins TRBV6-1 to TRBJ2-2; TCRdb selects TRBD2, and the lack of DNA leaves this call unchecked. Per germline, CDR1 MNHNS and CDR2 SASEGT. CDR3 length: 15 amino acids. CDR3 sequence reads: CASSPGLAETGELFF.

The chain employs TRBV5-1 and TRBJ2-7; the TRBD1 assignment by TCRdb is unverifiable without DNA. This CDR3 is 14 amino acids long. Germline CDR1 is SGHRS and CDR2 is YFSETQ. The CDR3 sequence is CASSFSRGYGEQYF.

The gene calls are TRBV27 and TRBJ2-6; there is no DNA to check the TCRdb D call of TRBD2. Germline lookup yields CDR1 MNHEY and CDR2 SMNVEV (reference sequence). The CDR3 runs to 17 residues. The chain's CDR3 is CASSFRQPPLGANVLTF.

The chain employs TRBV2 and TRBJ2-5; without DNA, the TCRdb call of TRBD2 cannot be checked. The CDR3 consists of 16 residues. The V gene's germline CDR1 is SNHLY and CDR2 FYNNEI. The CDR3 sequence is CASSEGSAGGRETQYF.

The genes are TRBV12-3 or TRBV12-4 and TRBJ2-5. The CDR3 covers 12 residues. The CDR3 protein is CASNVLGETQYF.

The rearrangement links TRBV28 to TRBJ2-3; TCRdb selects TRBD1, and the lack of DNA leaves this call unchecked. CDR3 length: 15 amino acids. Looked up from germline, CDR1 is MDHEN and CDR2 is SYDVKM. CDR3 in amino acids: CASSSPGTGTDTQYF.

This chain joins TRBV30 and TRBJ2-1; TCRdb reports TRBD1, a call that lacks DNA to check it against. The CDR3 contains 12 residues. CDR1 is GTSNPN, CDR2 SVGIG, per germline (reference sequence). This CDR3 reads CAWNSLYNEQFF.

V is TRBV2 and J is TRBJ1-6; TCRdb designates TRBD1, a call that cannot be tested without DNA. The CDR3 covers 14 residues. Germline CDR1 SNHLY, CDR2 FYNNEI. The CDR3 loop is CASMGSGGNSPLHF.

J is TRBJ2-7 and V is TRBV10-3. The CDR3 runs 14 residues. Germline V lookup: CDR1 ENHRY, CDR2 SYGVKD. This CDR3 is CAISESELVYEQYF.

The genes are TRBV20-1 and TRBJ2-5; as DNA is missing, the TRBD1 call by TCRdb cannot be tested. Germline V gene lookup returns CDR1 DFQATT and CDR2 SNEGSKA (reference sequence). The CDR3 sequence is 16 residues long. The CDR3 loop reads CSARDRTGVGSGTQYF.

This chain links TRBV7-8 with TRBJ2-3; TCRdb returns TRBD2, unconfirmable since there is no DNA. The length of the CDR3 is 16 residues. Germline V gene lookup returns CDR1 SGHVS and CDR2 FQNEAQ. The CDR3 reads CASSLRRGPSTDTQYF.

This chain connects TRBV7-8 to TRBJ2-7; with no DNA, the TCRdb D assignment of TRBD1 cannot be verified. Germline assignment: CDR1 SGHVS and CDR2 FQNEAQ. The length of the CDR3 is 15 residues. The CDR3 reads CASYPRLGRSYEQYF.

V gene TRBV7-2 combines with J gene TRBJ1-6; TCRdb calls TRBD1, which cannot be checked without DNA. Looked up from germline, CDR1 is SGHTA and CDR2 is FQGNSA. The CDR3 consists of 15 residues. The CDR3 loop is CASSQDAGRDSPLHF.

This sequence joins TRBV27 and TRBJ1-2; TCRdb outputs TRBD1, but without DNA this stays unchecked. The CDR3 loop spans 14 amino acids. Per germline, CDR1 MNHEY and CDR2 SMNVEV (reference sequence). The CDR3 region is CASRRTGSVYGYTF.

The chain has TRBV5-1 and TRBJ2-7; the TRBD1 assignment by TCRdb is unverifiable without DNA. CDR3 size: 14 residues. Per germline, CDR1 SGHRS and CDR2 YFSETQ. CDR3 amino acids: CASSEGGFSYEQYF.

The chain couples TRBV20-1 to TRBJ1-3; the D call from TCRdb, TRBD1, cannot be confirmed without DNA. CDR1 is DFQATT, CDR2 SNEGSKA, per germline (reference sequence). CDR3 length equals 15 residues. CDR3 sequence reads: CSARDRTSSGNTIYF.

The chain uses TRBV20-1 and TRBJ1-4. The CDR3 extends over 14 amino acids. Germline V CDR1 and CDR2: DFQATT, SNEGSKA (reference sequence). The CDR3 loop reads CSASRRATNEKLFF.

The rearrangement links TRBV5-1 to TRBJ2-7; TCRdb reports TRBD1, a call that lacks DNA to check it against. The CDR3 consists of 18 residues. Germline CDR1 SGHRS, CDR2 YFSETQ. The CDR3 is CASSWRTSNRQGIYEQYF.

This chain joins TRBV12-3 or TRBV12-4 and TRBJ2-7; TCRdb returns TRBD2, unconfirmable since there is no DNA. The CDR3 length is 12 residues. CDR3 sequence: CASSRSWHEQYF.